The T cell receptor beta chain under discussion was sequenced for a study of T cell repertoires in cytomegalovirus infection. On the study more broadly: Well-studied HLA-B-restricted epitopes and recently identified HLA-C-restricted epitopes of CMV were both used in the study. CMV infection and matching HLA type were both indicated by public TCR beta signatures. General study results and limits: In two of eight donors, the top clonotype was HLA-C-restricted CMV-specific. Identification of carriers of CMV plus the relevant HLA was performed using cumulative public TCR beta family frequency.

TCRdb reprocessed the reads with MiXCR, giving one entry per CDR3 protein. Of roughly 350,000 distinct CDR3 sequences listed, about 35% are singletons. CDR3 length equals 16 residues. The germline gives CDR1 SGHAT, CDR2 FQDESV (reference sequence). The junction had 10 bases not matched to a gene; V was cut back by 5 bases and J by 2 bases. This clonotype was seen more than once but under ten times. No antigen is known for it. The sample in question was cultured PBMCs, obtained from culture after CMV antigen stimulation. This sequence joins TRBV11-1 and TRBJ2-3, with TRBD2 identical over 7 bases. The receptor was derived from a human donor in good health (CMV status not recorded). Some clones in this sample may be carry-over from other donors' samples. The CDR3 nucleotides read TGTGCCAGCAGCCCACGGCTAGCGGTCGTCACAGATACGCAGTATTTT. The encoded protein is CASSPRLAVVTDTQYF.